In this sample, the clone carrying this T cell receptor (beta chain) turned up a few times. The antigen remains unidentified. Trimming took 3 bases from V and 5 from J; bases not matched to a gene: 7. The V gene's germline CDR1 is ENHRY and CDR2 SYGVKD. CDR3 length: 15 residues. The sample, 9 to 10 milliliters of peripheral blood, was drawn from each donor. The second PCR ran about 7 to 12 cycles with a sample-barcoded 5' primer and J-beta primers. Each cDNA molecule received a tag from a template-switch adaptor that had 12 random nucleotides. TCRdb recomputed calls from the 5' RACE reads with MiXCR, one row per CDR3 protein. The table lists 1.5 million to 1.9 million distinct CDR3 sequences, 35% to 45% of them singletons. This sample was included in a study of blood T cells in healthy people across ages. General study findings and limits: While age rose, TCR beta diversity per million T cells dropped in a roughly linear way. Observed TCR beta diversity showed a strong correlation with the percentage of naive T cells as measured by flow cytometry.

This sequence was found in a woman aged 18-29 years in good health. The V call is TRBV10-3, the J call TRBJ2-7; 10 bases line up with TRBD2. What was sequenced was blood. CDR3 coding DNA: TGTGCCATCAGTGATTTCAGCGGGAGGGATAACGAGCAGTACTTC. Amino acids: CAISDFSGRDNEQYF.